These 9 T cell receptor beta chains were all obtained from the same sample, sequenced in a study of T cell responses to AZD1222 COVID-19 vaccine. Repertoires were generated with immunoSEQ multiplex PCR, while TCRdb's copy carries only in-frame clones and drops some. The data hold 140,000 or so clones, with around 89% observed a single time. This specimen consisted of peripheral blood, obtained 28 days after the second AZD1222 dose. All receptors come from an adult who received the AZD1222 COVID-19 vaccine.

V is TRBV29-1 and J is TRBJ2-2; D is unresolved. The CDR3 totals 13 residues. V dropped 6 bases and J dropped 4 bases, with 12 bases sitting between them. Germline V gene lookup returns CDR1 SQVTM and CDR2 ANQGSEA. The CDR3 loop is CSVAGPGTGELFF. DNA for the CDR3: TGCAGCGTAGCAGGACCTGGCACCGGGGAGCTGTTTTTT.

The rearrangement links TRBV9 to TRBJ2-5; tentatively, D is TRBD1 or TRBD2 (6 bases each). The germline CDR1 and CDR2 sequences are SGDLS and YYNGEE. Trimming left V 0 bases short and J 1 base short, with 13 bases between. CDR3 size: 16 residues. The CDR3: CASSVGGTGAQETQYF. DNA for the CDR3: TGTGCCAGCAGCGTAGGGGGCACGGGGGCCCAAGAGACCCAGTACTTC.

The chain has TRBV2 and TRBJ2-3; D perhaps matches TRBD2 (6 bases). The length of the CDR3 is 14 residues. The germline CDR1 and CDR2 sequences are SNHLY and FYNNEI. V lost 8 bases to trimming and J lost 0 bases, with 12 bases between them. CDR3 in amino acids: CASQGLTSTDTQYF. Here the CDR3 DNA reads TGTGCCAGCCAGGGACTTACTAGCACAGATACGCAGTATTTT.

As regards this clone: The junction departs from the called germline gene at one end, perhaps through a read error. The CDR3 reads CASSHDTLLSSNSPLHF. The DNA of the CDR3 is TGCGCCAGCAGCCACGATACCTTATTATCCTCTAATTCACCCCTCCACTTT. The rearrangement links TRBV4-3 to TRBJ1-6; D gene ambiguous. CDR3 length equals 17 residues. From germline, CDR1 is LGHNA and CDR2 YSLEER.

This chain joins TRBV18 and TRBJ2-2; no definite D call. V gave up 0 bases and J gave up 6 bases, with 8 bases separating them. Germline lookup yields CDR1 KGHSH and CDR2 LQKENI. The CDR3 length is 14 residues. The CDR3 loop is CASSPPRRSGELFF. The DNA for the CDR3 is TGTGCCAGCTCACCACCGAGACGGTCCGGGGAGCTGTTTTTT.

V and J are TRBV7-2 and TRBJ2-4; TRBD2 aligns across 10 bases. Looked up from germline, CDR1 is SGHTA and CDR2 is FQGNSA. The CDR3 runs to 15 residues. J was trimmed by 4 bases and V by 5 bases; bases with no gene match: 5. Written as DNA, the CDR3 is TGTGCCAGCAGCCAAACTAGCGGGGAGAAAAACATTCAGTACTTC. Translation: CASSQTSGEKNIQYF.

V is TRBV5-1 and J is TRBJ1-3; no firm D call. The germline gives CDR1 SGHRS, CDR2 YFSETQ. The V gene lost 7 bases and the J gene lost 1 base, with 12 bases spanning the gap. This CDR3 has 14 amino acids. CDR3 amino acids: CASRPPESGNTIYF. Written as DNA, the CDR3 is TGCGCCAGCCGTCCGCCGGAATCTGGAAACACCATATATTTT. Filled out from reference TRBV5-1 and TRBJ1-3, the complete variable domain reads KAGVTQTPRYLIKTRGQQVTLSCSPISGHRSVSWYQQTPGQGLQFLFEYFSETQRNKGNFPGRFSGRQFSNSRSEMNVSTLELGDSALYLCASRPPESGNTIYFGEGSWLTVV.

The chain uses TRBV14 and TRBJ2-5; the D is unclear. This CDR3 region has 15 residues. V shed 1 base and J shed 3 bases, with 12 bases lying between them. Germline lookup yields CDR1 SGHDN and CDR2 FVKESK. The CDR3 bases are TGTGCCAGCAGCCAAGGCTTCCTTTCGGAAGAGACCCAGTACTTC. It translates to CASSQGFLSEETQYF.

The chain couples TRBV28 to TRBJ1-3; D is uncertain. The CDR3 length is 14 residues. V lost 5 bases, J lost 0 bases, and 8 bases lay in between. Germline values: CDR1 MDHEN, CDR2 SYDVKM. The CDR3 here is CASSLGISGNTIYF. The CDR3 coding sequence is TGTGCCAGCAGTCTCGGTATCTCTGGAAACACCATATATTTT.